A selection of T cell receptor beta chains follows, all from one sample in a study of control samples from healthy donors and cancer patients. Some clones are missing from TCRdb's copy, which holds only in-frame ones; the method was immunoSEQ multiplex PCR. The sample includes some 120,000 clones, roughly 91% seen only once; the top ten take 1.5% to 2%. What was sequenced was PBMCs. The source is a man aged 45-65 years with head and neck cancer. CDR3s include the opening cysteine and the closing phenylalanine or tryptophan. D genes are given only for firm matches. Expanded clones get a size class; other rows say once, few or many, or leave the size out.

J: TRBJ2-1
V: TRBV10-1
size: -
D: -
DNA: TGCGCCAGCAAAGCCCAGGGTGGAAATGAGCAGTTCTTC
CDR3: CASKAQGGNEQFF

J: TRBJ1-5
V: TRBV10-3
size: -
D: -
DNA: TGTGCCATCAGTGAGGGAGCAGGGGTTGATCAGCCCCAGCATTTT
CDR3: CAISEGAGVDQPQHF

J: TRBJ2-2
V: TRBV3-1/TRBV3-2
size: once
D: TRBD1
DNA: TGTGCCAGCAGCCCCGACAGGGGCACCGGGGAGCTGTTTTTT
CDR3: CASSPDRGTGELFF

J: TRBJ2-5
V: TRBV15
size: -
D: -
DNA: TGTGCCACCAGCAGAAATGCGGGACTTCAAGAGACCCAGTACTTC
CDR3: CATSRNAGLQETQYF

J: TRBJ2-7
V: TRBV25-1
size: -
D: -
DNA: TGTGCCAGCAGTTCCCTTGGGACCTCTAAGGGAAGAGACGAGCAGTACTTC
CDR3: CASSSLGTSKGRDEQYF

J: TRBJ2-3
V: TRBV30
size: -
D: -
DNA: TGTGCCTGGAGGCCAAATAAAGGGGATACGCAGTATTTT
CDR3: CAWRPNKGDTQYF

J: TRBJ1-5
V: TRBV20-1
size: once
D: -
DNA: TGCAGTGCTAGAGTGGGGGAGGCCCAGCATTTT
CDR3: CSARVGEAQHF

J: TRBJ2-2
V: TRBV30
size: once
D: -
DNA: TGTGCCTGGAGTCCGAAGGGACGGAGGAACACCGGGGAGCTGTTTTTT
CDR3: CAWSPKGRRNTGELFF

J: TRBJ1-1
V: TRBV4-3
size: -
D: TRBD1
DNA: TGCGCCAGCAGCCAAGACAGGGGGCCGAACACTGAAGCTTTCTTT
CDR3: CASSQDRGPNTEAFF

J: TRBJ2-4
V: TRBV27
size: -
D: -
DNA: TGTGCCAGCAGTCCCCACGAGGTAGCCAAAAACATTCAGTACTTC
CDR3: CASSPHEVAKNIQYF

J: TRBJ1-2
V: TRBV2
size: -
D: TRBD1
DNA: TGTGCCAGCAGTGGGGACAGGGGGCCGGGCTACACCTTC
CDR3: CASSGDRGPGYTF

J: TRBJ1-5
V: TRBV6-1
size: -
D: -
DNA: TGTGCCAGCAGTGAACGGGGAGGGCAGCCCCAGCATTTT
CDR3: CASSERGGQPQHF

J: TRBJ1-2
V: TRBV24-1
size: -
D: TRBD1
DNA: TGTGCCACCAGTGATCGGGACAGGGTATATGGCTACACCTTC
CDR3: CATSDRDRVYGYTF

J: TRBJ2-1
V: TRBV3-1/TRBV3-2
size: -
D: -
DNA: TGTGCCAGCAGCCAAGATCTGGAGGGCAATGAGCAGTTCTTC
CDR3: CASSQDLEGNEQFF

J: TRBJ1-2
V: TRBV6-2/TRBV6-3
size: -
D: -
DNA: TGTGCCAGCAGTTATTCGAGGGGCATGGGCTATGGCTACACCTTC
CDR3: CASSYSRGMGYGYTF

J: TRBJ1-1
V: TRBV3-1/TRBV3-2
size: -
D: -
DNA: TGTGCCAGCAGCCGGGGGCAGGGAGAAGCTTTCTTT
CDR3: CASSRGQGEAFF

J: TRBJ2-4
V: TRBV20-1
size: -
D: -
DNA: TGCAGTGCTAGTAACAGTAAAAACATTCAGTACTTC
CDR3: CSASNSKNIQYF

J: TRBJ2-2
V: TRBV25-1
size: -
D: TRBD1
DNA: TGTGCCAGCAGCGAACAGGGGGCGGGCGCCGGGGAGCTGTTTTTT
CDR3: CASSEQGAGAGELFF

J: TRBJ2-1
V: TRBV7-6
size: -
D: -
DNA: TGTGCCAGCAGCCATAGTAGCTCGGGGGCCCACAATGAGCAGTTCTTC
CDR3: CASSHSSSGAHNEQFF

J: TRBJ1-1
V: TRBV6-5
size: -
D: -
DNA: TGTGCCAGTAGTTCCGAACGCCCACCAGGGGCCGCTGAAGCTTTCTTT
CDR3: CASSSERPPGAAEAFF

J: TRBJ2-5
V: TRBV6-1
size: -
D: TRBD2
DNA: TGTGCCAGCAGTGAAGCGGTGGGGGGGGTGGAGACCCAGTACTTC
CDR3: CASSEAVGGVETQYF

J: TRBJ1-1
V: TRBV14
size: -
D: -
DNA: TGTGCCAGCAGCCAAGACTTGAACACTGAAGCTTTCTTT
CDR3: CASSQDLNTEAFF

J: TRBJ2-7
V: TRBV10-3
size: once
D: TRBD1
DNA: TGTGCCATCAGCGGAGGACGGCAGGGGGCGTTCGGCTACGAGCAGTACTTC
CDR3: CAISGGRQGAFGYEQYF